This T cell receptor beta chain derives from a study of cytomegalovirus exposure and HLA in healthy donors. The ends lost 4 bases at V and 7 bases at J; junction bases unmatched: 9. Germline V CDR1 and CDR2: SGDLS, YYNGEE. The CDR3 is 16 residues long. The PCR contained 60 Vbeta and 13 Jbeta primers. TCRdb's copy holds only in-frame clones and misses some; the assay was immunoSEQ multiplex PCR. The specimen's table records tens of thousands of clones. J is TRBJ2-3 and V is TRBV9, with 13 bases identical to TRBD2. This sequence originates from a woman between 40 and 55 years old in good health and CMV-seropositive. Sequenced: PBMCs. The CDR3 here is CASSTGLAGAGYTQYF. CDR3 DNA: TGTGCCAGCAGCACAGGACTAGCGGGGGCTGGGTATACGCAGTATTTT. The full variable domain, with the rest looked up from reference TRBV9 and TRBJ2-3, is DSGVTQTPKHLITATGQRVTLRCSPRSGDLSVYWYQQSLDQGLQFLIQYYNGEERAKGNILERFSAQQFPDLHSELNLSSLELGDSALYFCASSTGLAGAGYTQYFGPGTRLTVL.